The source of this TCR beta chain is a study of post-analysis software for immune sequencing data. On the study more broadly: Relapsing-remitting, secondary progressive and progressive-relapsing courses of multiple sclerosis were included.

After removal of 8 bases from V and 2 bases from J, the junction contained 4 bases not matched to a gene. The CDR3 is 13 amino acids. The germline V gene has CDR1 MNHEY and CDR2 SVGAGI. TCR beta cDNA libraries had unique molecular identifiers. Between roughly 0.9 and 11 million T cells gave rise to a few hundred thousand cDNA molecules. In TCRdb, the PCR reads were re-called with MiXCR into one record per CDR3 protein. This sample has roughly 540,000 distinct CDR3 sequences, with under 40% found just once. The sample holds many counts of this clonotype. Its cognate antigen is unknown. Study outcomes and limitations: Samples made in the same batch grouped tightly together by F measure. About five TRBV segments, including TRBV5-6, TRBV5-1 and TRBV20-1, were more frequent in patients than controls. Controls significantly exceeded multiple sclerosis patients in normalized Chao1 diversity.

Material: blood. The sequence was collected from a girl between 2 and 17 years old with multiple sclerosis. The V call is TRBV6-5, the J call TRBJ2-5; 8 bases map to TRBD1. The CDR3 bases are TGTGCCAGCCGATGGACAGGGCAAGAGACCCAGTACTTC. Its translation is CASRWTGQETQYF.